This T cell receptor beta chain was found in a study of CXCR3-negative and CXCR3-positive naive CD8 T cells. To note about this clonotype: Its antigen is unknown.

The germline gives CDR1 SGHTA, CDR2 FQGNSA. CDR3 length: 15 amino acids. Study results and limitations: Naive cells with CXCR3 showed TRB CDR3s that were more hydrophobic than those in CXCR3-negative naive cells.

The authors made the TRB cDNA libraries by 5' RACE using UMI labels. After re-calling the 5' RACE reads, TCRdb lists one entry per CDR3 protein, DNA absent. The sample table sets out 84,000 or so distinct CDR3 sequences. The sequenced sample consisted of naive CXCR3+ CD8+ T cells from blood. As to subset: CD45RO-CCR7+CD27+CD95- naive CD8+ T cells expressing CXCR3 (TNR3+). The J gene is TRBJ2-7, the V gene TRBV7-2; lacking DNA, the TRBD2 call made by TCRdb goes unchecked. The sequence derives from a human donor in good health. Some clones in this sample may be carry-over from other donors' samples. The chain's CDR3 is CASSLTLLAGDEQYF.